This entry concerns a single TCR beta chain. The target antigen is unknown. This record belongs to a study of cytomegalovirus exposure and HLA in healthy donors. The CDR3 covers 15 residues. Germline V gene data show CDR1 as SGHRS and CDR2 as YFSETQ. V lost 3 bases and J lost 0, with 12 bases in between. Primers included in the PCR were 60 Vbeta and 13 Jbeta primers. Measured with immunoSEQ multiplex PCR; TCRdb has only the in-frame clones, and not every one. The sample has under 200,000 clones, approximately 70% seen once. Broader study findings: A few chains linked to CMV were shown in vitro to be specific for CMV antigens.

This sequence joins TRBV5-1 and TRBJ2-5; perhaps TRBD1 as D (7 bases). The sequencing sample was made of PBMCs. This clonotype was sampled from a woman in her thirties or forties in good health and CMV-seropositive. This CDR3 is CASSWGDRDQETQYF. DNA for the CDR3: TGCGCCAGCAGCTGGGGGGACAGAGACCAAGAGACCCAGTACTTC.